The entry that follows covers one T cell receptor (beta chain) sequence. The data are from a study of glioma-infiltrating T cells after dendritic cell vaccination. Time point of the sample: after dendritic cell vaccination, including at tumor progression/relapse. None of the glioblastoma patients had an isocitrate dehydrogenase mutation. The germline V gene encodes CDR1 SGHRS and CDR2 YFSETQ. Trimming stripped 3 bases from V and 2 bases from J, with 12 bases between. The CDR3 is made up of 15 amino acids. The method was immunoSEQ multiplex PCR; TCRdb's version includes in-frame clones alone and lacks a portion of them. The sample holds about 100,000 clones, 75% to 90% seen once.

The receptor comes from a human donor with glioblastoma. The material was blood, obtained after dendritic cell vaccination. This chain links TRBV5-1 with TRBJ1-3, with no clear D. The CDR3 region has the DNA TGCGCCAGCAGCTGGGTGGGAGAGGCTGGAAACACCATATATTTT. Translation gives CASSWVGEAGNTIYF.